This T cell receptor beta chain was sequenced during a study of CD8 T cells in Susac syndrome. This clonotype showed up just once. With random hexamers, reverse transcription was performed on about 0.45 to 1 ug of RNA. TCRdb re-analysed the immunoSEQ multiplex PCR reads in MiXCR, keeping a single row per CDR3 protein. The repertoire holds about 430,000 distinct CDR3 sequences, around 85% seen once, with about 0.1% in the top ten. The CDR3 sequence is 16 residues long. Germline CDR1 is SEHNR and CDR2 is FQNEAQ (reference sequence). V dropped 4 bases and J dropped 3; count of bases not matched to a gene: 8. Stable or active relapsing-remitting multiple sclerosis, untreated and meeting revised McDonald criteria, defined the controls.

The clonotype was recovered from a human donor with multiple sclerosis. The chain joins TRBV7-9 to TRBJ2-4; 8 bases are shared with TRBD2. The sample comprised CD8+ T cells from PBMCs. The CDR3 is CASSSQREWNKNIQYF. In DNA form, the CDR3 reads TGTGCCAGCAGCTCTCAGCGGGAGTGGAACAAAAACATTCAGTACTTC. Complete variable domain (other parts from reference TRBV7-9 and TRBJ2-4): DTGVSQNPRHKITKRGQNVTFRCDPISEHNRLYWYRQTLGQGPEFLTYFQNEAQLEKSRLLSDRFSAERPKGSFSTLEIQRTEQGDSAMYLCASSSQREWNKNIQYFGAGTRLSVL.